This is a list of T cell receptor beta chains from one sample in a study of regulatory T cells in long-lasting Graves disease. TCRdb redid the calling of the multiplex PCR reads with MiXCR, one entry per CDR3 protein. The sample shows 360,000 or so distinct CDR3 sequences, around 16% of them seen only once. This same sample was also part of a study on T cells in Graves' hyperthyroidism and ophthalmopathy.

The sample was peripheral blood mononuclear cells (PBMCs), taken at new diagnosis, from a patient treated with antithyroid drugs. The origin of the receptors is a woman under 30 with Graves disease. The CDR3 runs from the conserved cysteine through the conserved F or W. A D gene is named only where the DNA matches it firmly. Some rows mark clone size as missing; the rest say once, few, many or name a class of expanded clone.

cdr3_nt: TGCGCCAGCAGAACAACAGGGGGCGCCTATAATTCACCCCTCCACTTT
cdr3_aa: CASRTTGGAYNSPLHF
clone_size: few
v_call: TRBV4-1
d_call: TRBD1
j_call: TRBJ1-6

cdr3_nt: TGTGCCAGCAGCCCTTCGGATGAGGAGTACTCTGGAAACACCATATATTTT
cdr3_aa: CASSPSDEEYSGNTIYF
clone_size: few
v_call: TRBV28
d_call: .
j_call: TRBJ1-3

cdr3_nt: TGTGCCAGCAGTACATATACAGGGGGCCAGGGGTATGGCTACACCTTC
cdr3_aa: CASSTYTGGQGYGYTF
clone_size: many
v_call: TRBV2
d_call: TRBD1
j_call: TRBJ1-2

cdr3_nt: TGTGCCAGCAGGGCCCGGGCAGGACTCAGTGGAAGCAATGAGCAGTTCTTC
cdr3_aa: CASRARAGLSGSNEQFF
clone_size: few
v_call: TRBV11-2
d_call: .
j_call: TRBJ2-1

cdr3_nt: TGCAGTGCTAGAGTTGCTAGCGGGGGATTTGAGCAGTTCTTC
cdr3_aa: CSARVASGGFEQFF
clone_size: many
v_call: TRBV20-1
d_call: TRBD2
j_call: TRBJ2-1

cdr3_nt: TGTGCCAGCAGTTGGTGGGAGTCAGGGCAAGAGACCCAGTACTTC
cdr3_aa: CASSWWESGQETQYF
clone_size: many
v_call: TRBV28
d_call: .
j_call: TRBJ2-5

cdr3_nt: TGTGCCAGCAGTTTAAGTAAGGGACTAGAACTGTTCTTC
cdr3_aa: CASSLSKGLELFF
clone_size: few
v_call: TRBV27
d_call: TRBD2
j_call: TRBJ2-1

cdr3_nt: TGCAGCGTGGGACAGGGGGAATCCTATAATTCACCCCTCCACTTT
cdr3_aa: CSVGQGESYNSPLHF
clone_size: once
v_call: TRBV29-1
d_call: TRBD1
j_call: TRBJ1-6

cdr3_nt: TGCAGTGCTAGGTCTACAGGGGCCGATTACTATAATTCACCCCTCCACTTT
cdr3_aa: CSARSTGADYYNSPLHF
clone_size: .
v_call: TRBV20-1
d_call: TRBD1
j_call: TRBJ1-6

cdr3_nt: TGTGCCAGCACCCTGGGGCCACTAGCGGGAGAGGATGATACGCAGTATTTT
cdr3_aa: CASTLGPLAGEDDTQYF
clone_size: many
v_call: TRBV28
d_call: TRBD2
j_call: TRBJ2-3

cdr3_nt: TGTGCCAGCAGTCCCGGGACCACCTACGAGCAGTACTTC
cdr3_aa: CASSPGTTYEQYF
clone_size: many
v_call: TRBV19
d_call: .
j_call: TRBJ2-7

cdr3_nt: TGTGCCAGCAGTGAAGCCGGAGAATCCTACAATGAGCAGTTCTTC
cdr3_aa: CASSEAGESYNEQFF
clone_size: many
v_call: TRBV6-1
d_call: .
j_call: TRBJ2-1

cdr3_nt: TGTGCCAGCAGCAAAAAACAGGGGGCGACCAATTCACCCCTCCACTTT
cdr3_aa: CASSKKQGATNSPLHF
clone_size: .
v_call: TRBV12-3/TRBV12-4
d_call: TRBD1
j_call: TRBJ1-6

cdr3_nt: TGTGCCAGCAGTGATAGGCCCCCATACAATGAGCAGTTCTTC
cdr3_aa: CASSDRPPYNEQFF
clone_size: many
v_call: TRBV2
d_call: .
j_call: TRBJ2-1

cdr3_nt: TGTGCCAGCAGTTTAGCGACAGGGGGCCGGGCTGAAGCTTTCTTT
cdr3_aa: CASSLATGGRAEAFF
clone_size: many
v_call: TRBV12-3/TRBV12-4
d_call: TRBD1
j_call: TRBJ1-1

cdr3_nt: TGTGCCAGCAGCTTCGGGGTGCAATCACCCCTCCACTTT
cdr3_aa: CASSFGVQSPLHF
clone_size: .
v_call: TRBV9
d_call: .
j_call: TRBJ1-6

cdr3_nt: TGTGCCAGCAGCGGCGGCAAAATACTACGACCTGTTGCTTTCGGCTACACCTTC
cdr3_aa: CASSGGKILRPVAFGYTF
clone_size: few
v_call: TRBV9
d_call: .
j_call: TRBJ1-2

cdr3_nt: TGCAGTGCTACCACAGGGGGCACGGCTAACTATGGCTACACCTTC
cdr3_aa: CSATTGGTANYGYTF
clone_size: .
v_call: TRBV20-1
d_call: TRBD1
j_call: TRBJ1-2

cdr3_nt: TGTGCCAGCAGTCCCTACAGGGCCTCGAATGAAAAACTGTTTTTT
cdr3_aa: CASSPYRASNEKLFF
clone_size: .
v_call: TRBV27
d_call: .
j_call: TRBJ1-4

cdr3_nt: TGTGCCAGCAGTGATACTCATAATTCACCCCTCCACTTT
cdr3_aa: CASSDTHNSPLHF
clone_size: many
v_call: TRBV2
d_call: .
j_call: TRBJ1-6

cdr3_nt: TGTGCCAGCAGTTTATCTTCAGGGGGCAACTATGGCTACACCTTC
cdr3_aa: CASSLSSGGNYGYTF
clone_size: many
v_call: TRBV27
d_call: TRBD1
j_call: TRBJ1-2